Shown below are 2 T cell receptor beta chains from a single sample sequenced in a study of monozygotic twins with inflammatory bowel disease. TCRdb re-called the 5' RACE reads; every CDR3 protein appears as one record, without DNA. Found here are over 350,000 distinct CDR3 sequences; the top ten clones hold around 2.6%. The sample taken for sequencing was blood. All receptors come from a human donor with ulcerative colitis or Crohn's disease, or a healthy co-twin of an affected twin (not recorded which).

The rearrangement uses TRBV13 and TRBJ2-7. The CDR3 contains 13 residues. Germline-derived CDR1 and CDR2 are PRHDT and FYEKMQ (reference sequence). The CDR3: CASSFESSYEQYF.

The V gene is TRBV12-3 or TRBV12-4, the J gene TRBJ2-5; no DNA is available, so the TRBD1 call from TCRdb remains unchecked. The CDR3 is 15 amino acids. The CDR3 reads CASTSSGGPQETQYF.